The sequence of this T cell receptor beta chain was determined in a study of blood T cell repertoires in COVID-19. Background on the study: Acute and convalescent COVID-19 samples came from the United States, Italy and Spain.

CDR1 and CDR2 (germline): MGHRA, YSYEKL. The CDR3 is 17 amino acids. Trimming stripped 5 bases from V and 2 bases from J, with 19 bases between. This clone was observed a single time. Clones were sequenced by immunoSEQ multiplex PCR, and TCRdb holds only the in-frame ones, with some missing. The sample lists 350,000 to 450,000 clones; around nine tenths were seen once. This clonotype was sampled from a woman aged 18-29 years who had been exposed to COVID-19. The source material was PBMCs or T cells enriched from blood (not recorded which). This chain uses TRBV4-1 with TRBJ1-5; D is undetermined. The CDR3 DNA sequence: TGCGCCAGCAGCAACGGGAGGGATAGTTCTGGCAATCAGCCCCAGCATTTT. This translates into CASSNGRDSSGNQPQHF.